The 31 T cell receptor beta chains below come from one sample, sequenced in a study of blood T cells in healthy people across ages. A second PCR of 7 to 11 cycles used a sample-barcoded 5' primer and a J-beta primer mix. TCRdb fed the 5' RACE reads into MiXCR, producing one record per CDR3 protein. Seen here are fewer than 600,000 distinct CDR3 sequences, roughly a quarter observed once, and the top ten hold 3% to 4%. This sample was shared with a second study, whose subject was T cells of mothers and their children.

Sequenced sample: blood. The receptors shown here come from a boy younger than 10 in good health.

This clonotype was seen a few times. This chain uses TRBV2 with TRBJ2-3; the D is unclear. This CDR3 region has 13 residues. Trimming took off 1 base at V and 6 bases at J, with 8 bases between the two ends. Germline V lookup: CDR1 SNHLY, CDR2 FYNNEI. The CDR3 DNA sequence: TGTGCCAGCAGTGAAGTCTGCGGCGATACGCAGTATTTT. Its translation is CASSEVCGDTQYF.

This sequence joins TRBV6-2 or TRBV6-3 and TRBJ2-3; no clear D. This CDR3 comprises 13 residues. Germline loops: CDR1 MNHEY, CDR2 SVGEGT. The V gene lost 8 bases and the J gene lost 4 bases, with 13 bases spanning the gap. CDR3 sequence reads: CASARTPADTQYF. The CDR3 DNA reads TGTGCCAGCGCACGGACGCCGGCAGATACGCAGTATTTT.

This clonotype was detected only a few times. V usage is TRBV12-3 or TRBV12-4 and J usage is TRBJ2-5, with D hard to call. V lost 5 bases and J 3 bases, leaving 10 bases between the germline ends. The CDR3 spans 13 residues. The DNA of the CDR3 is TGTGCCAGCAGTGACACTCTTAAAGAGACCCAGTACTTC. Translation gives CASSDTLKETQYF.

J is TRBJ2-7 and V is TRBV11-1, with TRBD1 identical over 9 bases. The length of the CDR3 is 14 residues. Losses at the gene ends were 4 bases for V and 7 bases for J; bases not matched to a gene: 8. Per the germline V gene, CDR1 is SGHAT and CDR2 is FQDESV (reference sequence). The CDR3, as DNA: TGTGCCAGCAGCTACAGGGGGCGTCCTTGGGAGCAGTACTTC. This sequence encodes CASSYRGRPWEQYF.

This clonotype was seen only a few times. The chain employs TRBV6-5 and TRBJ2-5; no clear D gene. The CDR3 sequence is 15 residues long. The V end was cut by 4 bases, the J end by 2 bases, with 14 bases between. Germline V gives CDR1 MNHEY, CDR2 SVGAGI. CDR3 amino acids: CASSSPRAEQETQYF. The CDR3 DNA sequence: TGTGCCAGCAGTTCCCCTCGGGCTGAACAAGAGACCCAGTACTTC.

The chain couples TRBV6-5 to TRBJ2-3, with 16 bases identical to TRBD2. The CDR3 is 19 amino acids. Trimming cost V 4 bases and J 4 bases; bases outside gene matches: 11. Germline V lookup: CDR1 MNHEY, CDR2 SVGAGI. CDR3 amino acids: CASSSLGLAGGVTPDTQYF. For the CDR3, the DNA is TGTGCCAGCAGTTCCTTGGGACTAGCGGGAGGGGTTACACCAGATACGCAGTATTTT.

This clonotype was seen a few times. The chain joins TRBV6-1 to TRBJ2-1, with D unclear. The CDR3 spans 12 residues. Germline-derived CDR1 and CDR2 are MNHNS and SASEGT. The V end was cut by 2 bases, the J end by 2 bases, with 1 base between. This chain's CDR3 is CASSETYNEQFF. CDR3 sequence (DNA): TGTGCCAGCAGTGAAACCTACAATGAGCAGTTCTTC.

The V call is TRBV29-1, the J call TRBJ1-1, with TRBD1 as a possible D gene (5 bases). The CDR3 is made up of 13 amino acids. Germline V gives CDR1 SQVTM, CDR2 ANQGSEA. V was shortened by 7 bases and J by 3 bases, with 15 bases between the two germline ends. CDR3 region: CSARWLGDTEAFF. The CDR3 coding sequence is TGCAGCGCCCGGTGGCTGGGGGACACTGAAGCTTTCTTT.

This chain connects TRBV6-2 or TRBV6-3 to TRBJ2-5; 7 positions match TRBD1. Germline lookup yields CDR1 MNHEY and CDR2 SVGEGT. V dropped 2 bases and J dropped 4; count of bases not matched to a gene: 10. This CDR3 is 16 amino acids long. In DNA, the CDR3 is TGTGCCAGCAGTTACGGGAAGACAGGGATTGGAGAGACCCAGTACTTC. Translating it yields CASSYGKTGIGETQYF.

This clonotype was detected a few times. V usage is TRBV2 and J usage is TRBJ1-2; D is ambiguous. Trimming cost V 2 bases and J 1 base, with 11 bases left between them. CDR1 and CDR2 from the germline V gene are SNHLY and FYNNEI. The CDR3 length is 15 residues. This CDR3 is CASSERGRHNYGYTF. CDR3 nucleotide sequence: TGTGCCAGCAGTGAAAGAGGGAGGCATAACTATGGCTACACCTTC.

In DNA form, the CDR3 reads TGTGCCAGCAGCCCCCGGCAGGTTGGGCAGCCCCAGCATTTT. Protein sequence: CASSPRQVGQPQHF. The gene calls are TRBV9 and TRBJ1-5, with D uncertain. V dropped 4 bases and J dropped 7 bases, with 15 bases sitting between them. Per germline, CDR1 SGDLS and CDR2 YYNGEE. The CDR3 length is 14 residues.

The V and J genes are TRBV12-3 or TRBV12-4 and TRBJ1-2, with a weak D call TRBD1 (5 bases). The CDR3 spans 16 residues. Trimming left V 1 base short and J 7 bases short, with 19 bases between. In DNA, the CDR3 is TGTGCCAGCAGTTTAGACCGGGACTCACTCCGTGGTGGCTACACCTTC. It specifies CASSLDRDSLRGGYTF.

In this sample, this clonotype turned up a few times. This chain links TRBV3-1 with TRBJ2-5; 10 bases match TRBD2. The V and J ends lost 5 bases and 1 base, in that order; junction bases with no gene match: 4. The CDR3 has 15 residues. Germline V CDR1 and CDR2: LGHDT, YNNKEL (reference sequence). CDR3: CASSNGLAVQETQYF. CDR3 in DNA: TGTGCCAGCAGCAACGGACTAGCGGTCCAAGAGACCCAGTACTTC.

This clonotype has a handful of counts. V is TRBV5-5 and J is TRBJ2-5; D tentatively reads TRBD1 or TRBD2 (5 bases each). The last part of the DNA fits TRBJ2-7 better; the J call may be wrong. The CDR3 extends over 15 amino acids. The V gene's germline CDR1 is SGHKS and CDR2 YYEKEE (reference sequence). CDR3 in amino acids: CASSSRPGRPYEQYF. CDR3 nucleotide sequence: TGTGCCAGCAGCTCCCGACCGGGACGCCCCTACGAGCAGTACTTC.

This clonotype was counted between two and nine times. This chain links TRBV24-1 with TRBJ1-5; the match to TRBD1 covers 8 bases. Germline lookup yields CDR1 KGHDR and CDR2 SFDVKD. The CDR3 runs 17 residues. V lost 0 bases, J lost 7 bases, and 10 bases stayed unmatched. The CDR3 bases are TGTGCCACCAGTGATTTGCCCCTGACAGGGGTGGAGCAGCCCCAGCATTTT. Protein sequence: CATSDLPLTGVEQPQHF.

A few counts support this clonotype. This sequence joins TRBV5-1 and TRBJ2-5; 12 bases map to TRBD2. Germline V gene sequence: CDR1 SGHRS, CDR2 YFSETQ. The CDR3 spans 16 residues. Trimming at V came to 4 bases and at J to 1 base, leaving 5 bases not matched to a gene. The CDR3 nucleotides are TGCGCCAGCAGCGCGGGACTAGCGGGCCTCCAAGAGACCCAGTACTTC. It is translated as CASSAGLAGLQETQYF. Together with reference TRBV5-1 and TRBJ2-5, the CDR3 gives the full variable domain: KAGVTQTPRYLIKTRGQQVTLSCSPISGHRSVSWYQQTPGQGLQFLFEYFSETQRNKGNFPGRFSGRQFSNSRSEMNVSTLELGDSALYLCASSAGLAGLQETQYFGPGTRLLVL.

This clonotype was counted between two and nine times. The chain has TRBV7-9 and TRBJ2-3; D may be TRBD1 or TRBD2 (5 bases each). This CDR3 contains 11 residues. Germline CDR1 reads SEHNR; CDR2 reads FQNEAQ (reference sequence). V shed 5 bases and J shed 10 bases, with 10 bases lying between them. The CDR3 bases are TGTGCCAGCAGCAAACTAGGGGCGCAGTATTTT. This translates into CASSKLGAQYF.

Many counts were recorded for this clonotype. The chain links TRBV6-1 to TRBJ2-3; 12 bases are a match to TRBD2. Unmatched junction bases numbered 4, after V lost 4 bases and J lost 5 bases. This CDR3 is built from 15 residues. Germline CDR1 MNHNS, CDR2 SASEGT. The CDR3 loop is CASSGLAGDLDTQYF. The DNA for the CDR3 is TGTGCCAGCAGTGGACTAGCGGGAGACCTAGATACGCAGTATTTT.

This clonotype was observed a few times. The junction does not match germline at one end; this may be a read error. The chain couples TRBV11-2 to TRBJ2-5; 8 nucleotides agree with TRBD2. CDR1 SGHAT and CDR2 FQNNGV come from the germline V gene. The CDR3 is 14 residues long. Written as DNA, the CDR3 is TGCGCCAGCAGCTGGAGCGGGGGTGGTGAGACCCAGTACTTC. Protein product: CASSWSGGGETQYF.

This clonotype was seen once. This chain joins TRBV12-3 or TRBV12-4 and TRBJ1-1, with D unresolved. This CDR3 has 12 amino acids. V gave up 3 bases and J gave up 10 bases, with 12 bases separating them. CDR3: CASSLLSEVAFF. CDR3 in DNA: TGTGCCAGCAGTTTGTTAAGTGAGGTAGCTTTCTTT.

This clonotype showed up just once. The rearrangement joins TRBV23-1 to TRBJ2-7; either TRBD1 or TRBD2 may supply D (6 bases each). TRBV23-1 is known as an ORF, though its function is uncertain. Trimming removed 2 bases at V and 2 bases at J, with 13 bases between. The CDR3 is 15 residues long. The CDR3 sequence: CASSQRTGATYEQYF. Here the CDR3 DNA reads TGCGCCAGCAGTCAACGGACGGGGGCCACCTACGAGCAGTACTTC.

The chain carries TRBV7-3 and TRBJ2-1; 7 bases map to TRBD1. CDR3 size: 15 residues. V shed 5 bases and J 2 bases; nucleotides not matched to a gene: 6. Germline-derived CDR1 and CDR2 are SGHTA and FQGTGA. In nucleotides, the CDR3 is TGTGCCAGCAGCCCTAACAGGGGCCCCTACAATGAGCAGTTCTTC. It codes for CASSPNRGPYNEQFF.

The chain links TRBV4-3 to TRBJ2-7; D remains ambiguous. Germline lookup yields CDR1 LGHNA and CDR2 YSLEER. The CDR3 loop spans 14 amino acids. The germline V and J ends were trimmed by 0 bases and 1 base, with 7 bases remaining between them. The CDR3 coding sequence is TGCGCCAGCAGCCAAGAAGCCGCTTCCTACGAGCAGTACTTC. Translation gives CASSQEAASYEQYF.

The rearrangement links TRBV5-1 to TRBJ2-5; 8 nucleotides align to TRBD2. The CDR3 runs to 16 residues. Per germline, CDR1 SGHRS and CDR2 YFSETQ. J lost 4 bases, V lost 0 bases, and 8 bases had no gene match. The CDR3 DNA reads as TGCGCCAGCAGCTTGGAGGGCGGGAGGTACGGAGAGACCCAGTACTTC. It yields the protein CASSLEGGRYGETQYF.

V gene TRBV20-1 combines with J gene TRBJ2-3; TRBD2 agrees at 8 bases. The CDR3 consists of 16 residues. The V and J ends lost 4 bases and 2 bases, in that order; junction bases with no gene match: 11. Germline CDR1 is DFQATT and CDR2 is SNEGSKA (reference sequence). The CDR3 DNA reads as TGCAGTGCTATCTATACTAGCGGCCCTTTCACAGATACGCAGTATTTT. It translates to CSAIYTSGPFTDTQYF.

The chain recombines TRBV10-3 with TRBJ2-2; TRBD1 matches 7 bases. The ends lost 4 bases at V and 7 bases at J; junction bases unmatched: 9. The CDR3 is 15 amino acids. CDR1 ENHRY and CDR2 SYGVKD come from the germline V gene. This chain's CDR3 is CAISADRAVGGELFF. The CDR3 coding sequence is TGTGCCATCAGTGCCGACAGGGCCGTGGGCGGGGAGCTGTTTTTT.

The chain recombines TRBV5-1 with TRBJ1-2, with D unresolved. This CDR3 is 13 amino acids long. V was cut by 4 bases and J by 2 bases, with 9 bases left in between. In germline, CDR1 is SGHRS, CDR2 YFSETQ. The CDR3 bases are TGCGCCAGCAGCGCCAGCCAGAACTATGGCTACACCTTC. It translates to CASSASQNYGYTF.

This clonotype has only a few counts. The V gene is TRBV29-1, the J gene TRBJ2-1, with D hard to call. The germline gives CDR1 SQVTM, CDR2 ANQGSEA. V lost 4 bases and J 0 bases, leaving 13 bases between the germline ends. The CDR3 is made up of 15 amino acids. Here the CDR3 reads CSVGMTESSYNEQFF. The CDR3, as DNA: TGCAGCGTTGGAATGACGGAAAGCTCCTACAATGAGCAGTTCTTC.

Only a few counts were recorded for this clonotype. The V call is TRBV10-2, the J call TRBJ2-5, with D unclear. With the DNA end fitting TRBJ2-1 better, the J assignment may be wrong. CDR3 size: 13 residues. Germline-derived CDR1 and CDR2 are WSHSY and SAAADI. The CDR3: CASSVGLVVEQFF. The DNA for the CDR3 is TGCGCCAGCAGCGTTGGGCTAGTTGTTGAGCAGTTCTTC.

The sample holds a few counts of this clonotype. The chain has TRBV27 and TRBJ1-1; D gene unclear. Trimming stripped 0 bases from V and 4 bases from J, with 12 bases between. The germline V gene has CDR1 MNHEY and CDR2 SMNVEV (reference sequence). The CDR3 contains 15 residues. Here the CDR3 DNA reads TGTGCCAGCAGTTTATCGGGTCTGACGCCCACTGAAGCTTTCTTT. Residues: CASSLSGLTPTEAFF.

V gene TRBV5-4 combines with J gene TRBJ2-5, with D perhaps matching TRBD2 (6 bases). The germline V gene encodes CDR1 SGHNT and CDR2 YYREEE (reference sequence). V lost 0 bases and J 4 bases, leaving 16 bases between the germline ends. The CDR3 is made up of 16 amino acids. The CDR3, as DNA: TGTGCCAGCAGCTTGGCGGCGGTTGGGGGAGGAGAGACCCAGTACTTC. Protein sequence: CASSLAAVGGGETQYF.